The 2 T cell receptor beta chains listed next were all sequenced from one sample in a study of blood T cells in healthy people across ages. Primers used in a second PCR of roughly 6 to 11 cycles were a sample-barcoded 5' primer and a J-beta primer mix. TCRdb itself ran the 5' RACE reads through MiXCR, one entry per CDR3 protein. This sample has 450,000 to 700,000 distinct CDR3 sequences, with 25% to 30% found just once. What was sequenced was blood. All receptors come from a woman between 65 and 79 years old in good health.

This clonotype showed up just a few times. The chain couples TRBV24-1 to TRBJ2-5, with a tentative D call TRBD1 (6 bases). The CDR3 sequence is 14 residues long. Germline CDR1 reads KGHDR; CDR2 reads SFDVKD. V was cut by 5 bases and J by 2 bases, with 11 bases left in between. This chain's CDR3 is CATSVQGGQETQYF. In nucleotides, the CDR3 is TGTGCCACCAGTGTACAGGGTGGTCAAGAGACCCAGTACTTC.

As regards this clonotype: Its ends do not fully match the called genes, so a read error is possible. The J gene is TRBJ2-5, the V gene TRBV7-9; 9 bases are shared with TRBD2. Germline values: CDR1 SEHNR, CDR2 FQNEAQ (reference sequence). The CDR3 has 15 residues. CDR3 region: CASSSYISGGNEQLF. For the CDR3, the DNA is TGTGCCAGCAGTAGTTACATTAGCGGGGGAAATGAGCAGCTCTTC. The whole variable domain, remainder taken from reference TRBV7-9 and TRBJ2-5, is DTGVSQNPRHKITKRGQNVTFRCDPISEHNRLYWYRQTLGQGPEFLTYFQNEAQLEKSRLLSDRFSAERPKGSFSTLEIQRTEQGDSAMYLCASSSYISGGNEQLFGPGTRLLVL.